These T cell receptor beta chains were read from a single sample in a study of blood T cell repertoires in COVID-19. The data were produced by immunoSEQ multiplex PCR, yet TCRdb's version contains in-frame clones alone and is incomplete. The sample lists approximately 280,000 clones; roughly 86% were seen once. The material sequenced was PBMCs or T cells enriched from blood (not recorded which). These receptors came from a woman aged 60 to 75 who had recovered from COVID-19. Both conserved end residues are trimmed from each CDR3. Fields, in order: V gene, D gene, J gene, CDR3 protein. D genes are given only for firm matches.

>TRBV5-1|NA|TRBJ2-7
ASSPSPGGRYEQY
>TRBV5-1|TRBD2|TRBJ2-3
ASSLVASGGSDTQY
>TRBV5-1|NA|TRBJ2-1
ASSPAGSEQF
>TRBV18|TRBD1|TRBJ2-7
ASSQGQHYEQY
>TRBV28|NA|TRBJ1-2
ASSPFLGSYFGYT
>TRBV12-3/TRBV12-4|NA|TRBJ1-2
ASGASFYGYT
>TRBV30|NA|TRBJ1-1
AWSVRPAGEAF
>TRBV5-1|NA|TRBJ2-7
ASSLASGDEQY
>TRBV5-1|TRBD1|TRBJ1-4
ASSLDPGGSEKLF
>TRBV2|NA|TRBJ1-4
ASSDPGEKLF
>TRBV7-6|TRBD1|TRBJ2-7
ASSPGTVSYEQY
>TRBV9|NA|TRBJ1-2
ASSNRDSALSGYT
>TRBV5-1|NA|TRBJ1-1
ASSSGFTEAF
>TRBV4-1|TRBD2|TRBJ2-1
ASSQVLAGGRDEQF
>TRBV18|TRBD1|TRBJ1-3
ASSSSGQGSGNTIY
>TRBV19|NA|TRBJ1-6
ASRDIASPLH
>TRBV11-2|TRBD2|TRBJ2-5
ASQGAGPGETQY
>TRBV6-5|NA|TRBJ1-2
ASTLHRVGGYT
>TRBV28|TRBD1|TRBJ1-2
ASRQGTGASGYT
>TRBV5-1|NA|TRBJ1-1
ASSSTRGTEAF
>TRBV13|TRBD1|TRBJ1-5
ASSVRTGGGQPQH
>TRBV7-9|TRBD2|TRBJ2-1
ASSAPPRLAVYNEQF
>TRBV6-5|NA|TRBJ1-4
ASRSPGVNEKLF
>TRBV27|TRBD2|TRBJ2-7
ATGTGTSYEQY
>TRBV5-1|NA|TRBJ2-3
ASSVSGTDTQY
>TRBV5-1|NA|TRBJ1-6
ASSLAQENSPLH
>TRBV7-9|TRBD1|TRBJ2-7
ASSFGQAITEQY
>TRBV20-1|TRBD2|TRBJ2-3
SASSPGRADTQY
>TRBV19|NA|TRBJ2-5
ASMKKGGQETQY
>TRBV3-1/TRBV3-2|NA|TRBJ2-5
ASSPHHGGGLWETQY
>TRBV12-5|TRBD1|TRBJ1-2
ASGSGTANYGYT
>TRBV5-1|NA|TRBJ2-1
ASSQTPPGVSSYNEQF
>TRBV4-1|TRBD2|TRBJ2-7
ASSQEGLAGPFYEQY
>TRBV6-5|NA|TRBJ2-7
ASPDTYEQY
>TRBV19|NA|TRBJ1-6
ASLGQGYNSPLH
>TRBV3-1/TRBV3-2|NA|TRBJ1-2
ASSQVSGRGRAGYT
>TRBV5-1|NA|TRBJ1-2
ASSLDSPNYGYT
>TRBV5-5|TRBD2|TRBJ2-7
ASSPGLAGGYEQY
>TRBV24-1|TRBD2|TRBJ2-1
ATSDSLAGFSYNEQF
>TRBV5-1|TRBD1|TRBJ1-2
ASSLDSQGAGYT
>TRBV14|TRBD1|TRBJ1-4
ASSQGQGTAPNEKLF
>TRBV24-1|TRBD1|TRBJ2-1
ATDATGQGDYNEQF
>TRBV2|TRBD1|TRBJ1-1
ASSGQGGTTEAF
>TRBV5-1|NA|TRBJ2-7
ASSLFTSSYEQY
>TRBV5-1|NA|TRBJ1-4
ASSLSHPNEKLF
>TRBV24-1|NA|TRBJ2-5
ATSDGSEETQY
>TRBV30|TRBD1|TRBJ1-5
AWTSLTGSGSNQPQH
>TRBV11-2|TRBD2|TRBJ2-7
ASSLVAGRGEQY
>TRBV5-1|NA|TRBJ1-1
ASSLGSEAAF
>TRBV11-2|TRBD1|TRBJ2-7
ASSFDRVTYEQY
>TRBV15|TRBD1|TRBJ1-3
ATSSGQGAGNTIY
>TRBV9|NA|TRBJ1-6
ASSVDWTSVPLH
>TRBV2|NA|TRBJ1-5
ASSVWQGNQPQH
>TRBV5-4|NA|TRBJ1-1
ASTGNTEAF
>TRBV9|TRBD1|TRBJ1-1
ASSVTGTGGTEAF
>TRBV28|TRBD1|TRBJ2-1
ASTRTGGNEQF
>TRBV4-1|NA|TRBJ1-5
ASSQFGQVGPQH
>TRBV11-2|NA|TRBJ2-7
ASSLNGGEQY
>TRBV7-3|NA|TRBJ2-1
ASSLTDTTYNEQF